The entry that follows covers one T cell receptor beta chain sequence. Using immunoSEQ multiplex PCR, the repertoire was profiled, and TCRdb retains in-frame clones only, with some absent. Of more than 400,000 clones listed, 87% are singletons. Per germline, CDR1 LGHDT and CDR2 YNNKEL (reference sequence). The V gene lost 3 bases and the J gene lost 0 bases, with 8 bases spanning the gap. CDR3 length equals 15 residues. All enrollees were about 18 to 89 years old and from roughly 26 US areas. Resolution of symptoms, clearance, or two negative PCRs was present in recovered Cohort 3 donors. The data stem from a study of blood T cell repertoires in COVID-19.

Sequencing was carried out using PBMCs or T cells enriched from blood (not recorded which). The clonotype was recovered from a woman aged 18 to 35 who had recovered from COVID-19. The chain combines TRBV3-1 (or the pseudogene TRBV3-2) with TRBJ1-4, with D possibly being TRBD1 (6 bases). CDR3 sequence: CASSQNRATNEKLFF. In nucleotides, the CDR3 is TGTGCCAGCAGCCAGAACAGGGCAACTAATGAAAAACTGTTTTTT.